This T cell receptor (beta chain) originates from a study of T cell responses to AZD1222 COVID-19 vaccine. On this clone: The antigen is undetermined.

This table comes from immunoSEQ multiplex PCR, and its TCRdb copy is limited to in-frame clones, with some not included. The sample contains some 120,000 clones, roughly 90% of which appear only once. The CDR3 runs 13 residues. Germline CDR1 is SGHTA and CDR2 is FQGNSA. The V gene lost 2 bases and the J gene lost 5 bases, with 7 bases spanning the gap. Findings and caveats of the study: Rises in breadth and depth of Spike-specific TCRs came after two AZD1222 doses. Regions left unmutated in variants are reportedly the target of nearly half of spike-specific TCRs. Of the AZD1222 recipients, only five to seven were seropositive at baseline. Among the donors, most were white British and more were female, and clonal diversity was possibly underestimated.

The sequencing here drew on peripheral blood, taken on day 0 of AZD1222 vaccination. The genes are TRBV7-2 and TRBJ1-5; a weak D match, TRBD1 (6 bases). The clonotype was recovered from an adult in good health. The CDR3 DNA reads as TGTGCCAGCAGCTTAACAGGGTATCAGCCCCAGCATTTT. Translating it yields CASSLTGYQPQHF.